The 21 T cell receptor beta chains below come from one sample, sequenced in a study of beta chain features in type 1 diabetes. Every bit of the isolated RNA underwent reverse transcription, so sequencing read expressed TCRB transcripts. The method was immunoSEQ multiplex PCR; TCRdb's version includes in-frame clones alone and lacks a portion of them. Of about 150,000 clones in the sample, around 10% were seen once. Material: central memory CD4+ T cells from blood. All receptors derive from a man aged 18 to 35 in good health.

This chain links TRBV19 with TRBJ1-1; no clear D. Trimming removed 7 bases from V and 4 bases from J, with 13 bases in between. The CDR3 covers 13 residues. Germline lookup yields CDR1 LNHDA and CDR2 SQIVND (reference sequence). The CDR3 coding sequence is TGTGCCAGTAATCAGCAACGGGGCACTGAAGCTTTCTTT. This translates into CASNQQRGTEAFF.

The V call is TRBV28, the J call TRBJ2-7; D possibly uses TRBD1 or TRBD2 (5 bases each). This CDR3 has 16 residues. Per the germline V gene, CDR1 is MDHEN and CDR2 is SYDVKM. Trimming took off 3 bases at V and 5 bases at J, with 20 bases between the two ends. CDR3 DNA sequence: TGTGCCAGCAGTTTCGGGCTTCTGGCAGGGACCCACGAGCAGTACTTC. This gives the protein CASSFGLLAGTHEQYF.

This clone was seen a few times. CDR3 nucleotides: TGTGCCAGCAGCAGGGACAGAGAGACCCAGTACTTC. This sequence encodes CASSRDRETQYF. The chain couples TRBV11-1 to TRBJ2-5, with TRBD1 identical over 7 bases. V shed 5 bases, J shed 4 bases, and the junction held 1 base outside the gene matches. This CDR3 has 12 amino acids. CDR1 SGHAT and CDR2 FQDESV come from the germline V gene (reference sequence). The full variable domain, completed using reference TRBV11-1 and TRBJ2-5, is EAEVAQSPRYKITEKSQAVAFWCDPISGHATLYWYRQILGQGPELLVQFQDESVVDDSQLPKDRFSAERLKGVDSTLKIQPAELGDSAMYLCASSRDRETQYFGPGTRLLVL.

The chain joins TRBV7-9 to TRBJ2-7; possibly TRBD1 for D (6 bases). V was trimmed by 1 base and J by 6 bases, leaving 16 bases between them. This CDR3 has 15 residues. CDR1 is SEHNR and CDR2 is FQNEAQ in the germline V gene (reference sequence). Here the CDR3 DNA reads TGTGCCAGCAGCTTAGGTGGGACACGGGCCCTCGAGCAGTACTTC. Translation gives CASSLGGTRALEQYF.

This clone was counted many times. Here the CDR3 reads CSARGQGNTGELFF. In DNA form, the CDR3 reads TGCAGCGCCCGGGGACAGGGGAACACCGGGGAGCTGTTTTTT. V and J are TRBV29-1 and TRBJ2-2, with 9 positions matching TRBD1. The CDR3 is made up of 14 amino acids. In germline, CDR1 is SQVTM, CDR2 ANQGSEA. Trimming removed 7 bases from V and 1 base from J; junction bases left unmatched: 4.

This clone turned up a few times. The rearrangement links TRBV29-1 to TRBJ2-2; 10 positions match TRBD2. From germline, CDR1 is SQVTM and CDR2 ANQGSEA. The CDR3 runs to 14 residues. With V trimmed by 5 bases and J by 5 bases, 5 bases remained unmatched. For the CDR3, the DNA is TGCAGCGTTTGGATGGGACTAGCGACCGGGGAGCTGTTTTTT. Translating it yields CSVWMGLATGELFF.

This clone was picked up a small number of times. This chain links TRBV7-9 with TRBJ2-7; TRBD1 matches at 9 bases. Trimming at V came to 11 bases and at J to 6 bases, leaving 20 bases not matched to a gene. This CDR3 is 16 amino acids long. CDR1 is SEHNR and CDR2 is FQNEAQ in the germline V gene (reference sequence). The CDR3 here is CASAAGTGTGLLEQYF. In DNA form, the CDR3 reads TGTGCCTCTGCGGCGGGGACCGGGACAGGGCTTCTCGAGCAGTACTTC.

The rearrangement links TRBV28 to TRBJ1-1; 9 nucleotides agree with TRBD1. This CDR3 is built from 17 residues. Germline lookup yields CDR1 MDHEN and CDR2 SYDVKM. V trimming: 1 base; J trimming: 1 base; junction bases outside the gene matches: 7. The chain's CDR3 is CASSLSGQGRGNTEAFF. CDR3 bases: TGTGCCAGCAGTTTATCGGGACAGGGTCGGGGGAACACTGAAGCTTTCTTT.

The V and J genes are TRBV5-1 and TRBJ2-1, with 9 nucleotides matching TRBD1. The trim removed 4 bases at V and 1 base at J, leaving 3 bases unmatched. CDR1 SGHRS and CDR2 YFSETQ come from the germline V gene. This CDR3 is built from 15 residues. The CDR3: CASSPTGGSYNEQFF. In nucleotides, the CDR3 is TGCGCCAGCAGCCCGACAGGGGGATCCTACAATGAGCAGTTCTTC.

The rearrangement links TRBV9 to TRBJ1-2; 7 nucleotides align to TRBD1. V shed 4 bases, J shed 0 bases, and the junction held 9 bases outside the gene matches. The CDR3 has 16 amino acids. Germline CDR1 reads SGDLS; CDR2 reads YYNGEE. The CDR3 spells CASSPEGAVSNYGYTF. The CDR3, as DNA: TGTGCCAGCAGCCCTGAGGGGGCTGTATCTAACTATGGCTACACCTTC.

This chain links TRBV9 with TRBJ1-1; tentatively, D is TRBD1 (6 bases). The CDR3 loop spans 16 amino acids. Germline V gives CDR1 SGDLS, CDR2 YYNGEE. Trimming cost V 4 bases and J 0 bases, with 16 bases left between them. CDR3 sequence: CASSKSPTGMNTEAFF. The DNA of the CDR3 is TGTGCCAGCAGCAAAAGCCCGACAGGAATGAACACTGAAGCTTTCTTT.

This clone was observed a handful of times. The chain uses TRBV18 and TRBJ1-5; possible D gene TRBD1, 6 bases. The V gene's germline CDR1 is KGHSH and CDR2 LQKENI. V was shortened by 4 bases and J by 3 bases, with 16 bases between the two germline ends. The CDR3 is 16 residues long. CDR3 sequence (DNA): TGTGCCAGCTCACTAGTGGGGCAGGGGTTCAATCAGCCCCAGCATTTT. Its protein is CASSLVGQGFNQPQHF.

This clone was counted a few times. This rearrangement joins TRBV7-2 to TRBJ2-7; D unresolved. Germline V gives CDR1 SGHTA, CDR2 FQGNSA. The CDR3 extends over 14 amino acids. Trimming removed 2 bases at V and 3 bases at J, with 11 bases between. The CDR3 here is CASSLMTAHYEQYF. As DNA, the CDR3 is TGTGCCAGCAGCTTAATGACGGCCCACTACGAGCAGTACTTC.

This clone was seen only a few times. The CDR3 loop reads CASSPRTGSNTEAFF. The CDR3 DNA reads as TGCGCCAGCAGCCCCAGGACAGGGTCGAACACTGAAGCTTTCTTT. V and J are TRBV5-1 and TRBJ1-1; 8 bases align to TRBD1. The V and J ends lost 4 bases and 1 base, in that order; junction bases with no gene match: 6. From germline, CDR1 is SGHRS and CDR2 YFSETQ. The CDR3 runs 15 residues.

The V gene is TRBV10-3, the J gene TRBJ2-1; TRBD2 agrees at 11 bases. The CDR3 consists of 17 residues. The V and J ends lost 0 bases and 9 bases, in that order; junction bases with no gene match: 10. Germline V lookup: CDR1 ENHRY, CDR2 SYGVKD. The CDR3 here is CAISESRGTSGSGEQFF. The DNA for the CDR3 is TGTGCCATCAGTGAGTCAAGGGGAACTAGCGGGAGCGGTGAGCAGTTCTTC.

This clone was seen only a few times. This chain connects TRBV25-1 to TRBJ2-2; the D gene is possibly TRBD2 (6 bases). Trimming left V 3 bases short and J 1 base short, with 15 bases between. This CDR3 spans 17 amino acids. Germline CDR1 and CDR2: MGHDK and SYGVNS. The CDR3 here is CASSDSTRGRNTGELFF. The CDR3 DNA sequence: TGTGCCAGCAGTGACTCAACGCGGGGCAGGAACACCGGGGAGCTGTTTTTT.

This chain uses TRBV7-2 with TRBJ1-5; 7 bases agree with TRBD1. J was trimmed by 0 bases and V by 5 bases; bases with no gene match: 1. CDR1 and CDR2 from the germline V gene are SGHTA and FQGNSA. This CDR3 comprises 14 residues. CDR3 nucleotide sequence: TGTGCCAGCAGCCACAGGGGTAGCAATCAGCCCCAGCATTTT. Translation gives CASSHRGSNQPQHF.

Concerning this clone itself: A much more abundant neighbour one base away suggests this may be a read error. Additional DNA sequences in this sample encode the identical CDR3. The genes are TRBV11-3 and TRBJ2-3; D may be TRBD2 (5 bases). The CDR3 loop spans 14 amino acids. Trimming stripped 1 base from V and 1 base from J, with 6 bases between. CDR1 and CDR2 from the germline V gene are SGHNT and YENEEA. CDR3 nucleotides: TGTGCCAGCAGCTTAGGGCGGGGCACAGATACGCAGTATTTT. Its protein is CASSLGRGTDTQYF.

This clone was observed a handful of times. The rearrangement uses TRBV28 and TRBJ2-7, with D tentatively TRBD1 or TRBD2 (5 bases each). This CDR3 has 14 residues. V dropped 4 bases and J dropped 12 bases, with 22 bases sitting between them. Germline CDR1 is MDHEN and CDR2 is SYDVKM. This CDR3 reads CASSSSGTALNAYF. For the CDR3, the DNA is TGTGCCAGCAGTTCATCCGGGACCGCCCTTAATGCGTACTTC.

The CDR3 region is CARAAGRTYEQYF. The CDR3 DNA reads as TGTGCCCGAGCGGCAGGGAGGACCTACGAGCAGTACTTC. The chain recombines TRBV30 with TRBJ2-7, with D maybe TRBD2 (6 bases). The CDR3 sequence is 13 residues long. Trimming left V 8 bases short and J 2 bases short, with 16 bases between. Per germline, CDR1 GTSNPN and CDR2 SVGIG (reference sequence).

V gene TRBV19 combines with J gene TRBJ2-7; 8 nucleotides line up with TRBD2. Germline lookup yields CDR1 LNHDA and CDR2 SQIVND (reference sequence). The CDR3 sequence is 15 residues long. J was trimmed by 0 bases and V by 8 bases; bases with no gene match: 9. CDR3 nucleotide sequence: TGTGCCAGTCAGCGGACTAGCCTCAGCTCCTACGAGCAGTACTTC. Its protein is CASQRTSLSSYEQYF.